The 6 T cell receptor beta chains below were found in one sample sequenced in a study of blood T cell repertoires in COVID-19. TCRdb keeps only in-frame clones here, not all; method: immunoSEQ multiplex PCR. The sample contains some 200,000 clones, almost 85% of which appear only once. Input material: peripheral blood. The receptors shown here come from a woman between 35 and 50 years old with acute or convalescent COVID-19.

The chain combines TRBV10-3 with TRBJ1-3; D may be TRBD2 (5 bases). The J call may be in error: the DNA end matches TRBJ2-2 better. The CDR3 consists of 15 residues. Germline loops: CDR1 ENHRY, CDR2 SYGVKD. The CDR3 DNA reads as TGTGCCATCAGTGACGGGCGGGCGAACACCGGGGAGCTGTTTTTT. Amino acid sequence: CAISDGRANTGELFF.

This sequence joins TRBV19 and TRBJ1-1; 7 nucleotides line up with TRBD1. V was pared by 6 bases and J by 5 bases, with 9 bases of the junction left unmatched. Germline V gives CDR1 LNHDA, CDR2 SQIVND (reference sequence). The CDR3 totals 14 residues. CDR3: CASSLDRVRTEAFF. The DNA for the CDR3 is TGTGCCAGTAGCCTAGACAGGGTTAGGACTGAAGCTTTCTTT.

The chain recombines TRBV6-1 with TRBJ2-5, with unresolved D. The germline gives CDR1 MNHNS, CDR2 SASEGT. V lost 4 bases and J lost 3, with 21 bases in between. The CDR3 has 17 amino acids. Here the CDR3 reads CASSAMTPGTKEETQYF. For the CDR3, the DNA is TGTGCCAGCAGTGCGATGACCCCAGGTACCAAGGAAGAGACCCAGTACTTC.

Only one count was recorded for this clone. The chain links TRBV6-1 to TRBJ1-5, with D hard to call. V was cut by 3 bases and J by 4 bases, with 7 bases left in between. The germline V gene encodes CDR1 MNHNS and CDR2 SASEGT. The CDR3 consists of 13 residues. The CDR3 sequence: CASSDRLNQPQHF. CDR3 in DNA: TGTGCCAGCAGTGACAGGCTGAATCAGCCCCAGCATTTT.

The chain joins TRBV6-5 to TRBJ2-7; tentatively, D is TRBD2 (6 bases). CDR1 and CDR2 from the germline V gene are MNHEY and SVGAGI. V lost 7 bases and J 3 bases, leaving 16 bases between the germline ends. The CDR3 consists of 14 residues. The CDR3 loop reads CASIGGVSDYEQYF. In nucleotides, the CDR3 is TGTGCCAGCATAGGAGGGGTGTCGGACTACGAGCAGTACTTC.

The chain recombines TRBV2 with TRBJ1-1, with 12 bases lining up with TRBD1. CDR1 and CDR2 from the germline V gene are SNHLY and FYNNEI. This CDR3 is 17 amino acids long. V shed 6 bases and J 3 bases; nucleotides not matched to a gene: 11. The CDR3 region is CASSVPGQGAGDTEAFF. DNA for the CDR3: TGTGCCAGCAGCGTCCCGGGACAGGGGGCTGGGGACACTGAAGCTTTCTTT.